This paragraph reports one TCR beta chain. Its target is not known. The sample originates from a study of cytomegalovirus exposure and HLA in healthy donors. Study outcomes and limitations: Indistinguishable V segments, including TRBV6-2 and TRBV6-3, were excluded. Previous analysis showed most TCR beta V segments were productive about 90% or about 30% of the time. Published work reported that the classifier diagnosed cytomegalovirus status with high specificity and sensitivity.

The germline V gene has CDR1 MDHEN and CDR2 SYDVKM. The CDR3 sequence is 15 residues long. V was shortened by 5 bases and J by 7 bases, with 20 bases between the two germline ends. PCR primers comprised 60 Vbeta and 13 Jbeta primers. Method: immunoSEQ multiplex PCR; TCRdb's copy keeps in-frame clones and lacks some. This listing includes fewer than 100,000 clones. The receptor's source is a man aged 45-65 years in good health and CMV-seronegative. This chain links TRBV28 with TRBJ1-2; D may be TRBD1 (5 bases). Sequencing input: PBMCs. The CDR3 DNA follows: TGTGCCAGCAGTACAATTGCGGGGGGACTCCTTGGCTACACCTTC. Residues: CASSTIAGGLLGYTF.